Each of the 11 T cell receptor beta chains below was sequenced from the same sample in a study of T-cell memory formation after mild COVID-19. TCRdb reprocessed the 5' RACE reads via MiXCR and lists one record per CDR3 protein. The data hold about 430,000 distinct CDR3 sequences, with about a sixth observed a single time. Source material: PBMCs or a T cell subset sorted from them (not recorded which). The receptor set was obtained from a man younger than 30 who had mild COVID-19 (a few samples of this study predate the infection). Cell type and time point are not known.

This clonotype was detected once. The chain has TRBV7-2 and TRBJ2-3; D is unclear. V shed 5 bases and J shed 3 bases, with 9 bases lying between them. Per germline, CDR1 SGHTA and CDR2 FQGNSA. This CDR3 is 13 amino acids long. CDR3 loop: CASSQTRTDTQYF. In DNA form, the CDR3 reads TGTGCCAGCAGCCAAACACGGACAGATACGCAGTATTTT. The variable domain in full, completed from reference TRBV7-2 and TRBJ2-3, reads GAGVSQSPSNKVTEKGKDVELRCDPISGHTALYWYRQSLGQGLEFLIYFQGNSAPDKSGLPSDRFSAERTGGSVSTLTIQRTQQEDSAVYLCASSQTRTDTQYFGPGTRLTVL.

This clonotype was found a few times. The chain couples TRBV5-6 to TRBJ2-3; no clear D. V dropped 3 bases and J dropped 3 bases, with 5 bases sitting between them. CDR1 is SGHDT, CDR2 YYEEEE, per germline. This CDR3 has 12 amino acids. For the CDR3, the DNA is TGTGCCAGCAGCTACGTAACAGATACGCAGTATTTT. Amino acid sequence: CASSYVTDTQYF.

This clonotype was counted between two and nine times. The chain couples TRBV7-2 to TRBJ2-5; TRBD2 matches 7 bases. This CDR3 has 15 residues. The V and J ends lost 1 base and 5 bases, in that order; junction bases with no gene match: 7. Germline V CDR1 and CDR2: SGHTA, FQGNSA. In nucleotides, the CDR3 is TGTGCCAGCAGCTTAGGGGGGGGTGGAGTGGAGACCCAGTACTTC. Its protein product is CASSLGGGGVETQYF.

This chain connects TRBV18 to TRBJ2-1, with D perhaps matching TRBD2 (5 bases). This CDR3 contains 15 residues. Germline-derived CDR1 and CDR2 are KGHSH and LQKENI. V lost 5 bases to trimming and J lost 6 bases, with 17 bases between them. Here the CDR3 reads CASSDRTSRRNEQFF. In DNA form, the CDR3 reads TGTGCCAGCTCAGATCGGACTTCCCGCCGCAATGAGCAGTTCTTC. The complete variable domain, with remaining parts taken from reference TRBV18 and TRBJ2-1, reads NAGVMQNPRHLVRRRGQEARLRCSPMKGHSHVYWYRQLPEEGLKFMVYLQKENIIDESGMPKERFSAEFPKEGPSILRIQQVVRGDSAAYFCASSDRTSRRNEQFFGPGTRLTVL.

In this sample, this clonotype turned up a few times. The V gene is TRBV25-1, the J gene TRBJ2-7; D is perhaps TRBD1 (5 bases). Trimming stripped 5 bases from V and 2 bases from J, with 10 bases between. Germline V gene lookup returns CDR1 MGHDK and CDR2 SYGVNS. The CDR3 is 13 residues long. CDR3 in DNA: TGTGCCAGCAGTTATCCAGGGCCCTACGAGCAGTACTTC. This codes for CASSYPGPYEQYF.

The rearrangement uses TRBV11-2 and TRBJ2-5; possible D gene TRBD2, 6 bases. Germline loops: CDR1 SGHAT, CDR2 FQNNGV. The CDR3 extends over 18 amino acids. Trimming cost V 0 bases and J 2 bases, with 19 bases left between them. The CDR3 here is CASSLDLAGPHMQETQYF. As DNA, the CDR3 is TGTGCCAGCAGCTTAGATCTGGCGGGACCGCATATGCAAGAGACCCAGTACTTC.

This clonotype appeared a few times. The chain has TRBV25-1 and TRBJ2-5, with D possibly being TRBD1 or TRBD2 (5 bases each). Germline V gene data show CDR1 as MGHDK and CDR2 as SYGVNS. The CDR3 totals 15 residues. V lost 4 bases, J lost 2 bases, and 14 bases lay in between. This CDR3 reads CASSGRDGGQETQYF. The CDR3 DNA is TGTGCCAGCAGTGGCCGGGACGGAGGACAAGAGACCCAGTACTTC. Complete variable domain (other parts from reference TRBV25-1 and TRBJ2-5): EADIYQTPRYLVIGTGKKITLECSQTMGHDKMYWYQQDPGMELHLIHYSYGVNSTEKGDLSSESTVSRIRTEHFPLTLESARPSHTSQYLCASSGRDGGQETQYFGPGTRLLVL.

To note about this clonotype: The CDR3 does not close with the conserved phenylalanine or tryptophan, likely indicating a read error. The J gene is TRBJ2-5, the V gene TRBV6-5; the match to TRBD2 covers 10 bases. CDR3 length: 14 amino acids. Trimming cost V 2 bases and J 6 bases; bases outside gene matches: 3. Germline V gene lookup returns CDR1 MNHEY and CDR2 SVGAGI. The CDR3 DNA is TGTGCCAGCAGTTACAGCGGGGGGGCGAAGACCCAGTACCTC. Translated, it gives CASSYSGGAKTQYL.

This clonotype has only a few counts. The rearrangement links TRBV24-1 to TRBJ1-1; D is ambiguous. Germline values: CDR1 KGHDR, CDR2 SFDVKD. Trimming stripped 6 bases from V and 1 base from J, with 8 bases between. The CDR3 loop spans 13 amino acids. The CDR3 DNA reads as TGTGCCACCAGTCTTGATGCGAACACTGAAGCTTTCTTT. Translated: CATSLDANTEAFF.

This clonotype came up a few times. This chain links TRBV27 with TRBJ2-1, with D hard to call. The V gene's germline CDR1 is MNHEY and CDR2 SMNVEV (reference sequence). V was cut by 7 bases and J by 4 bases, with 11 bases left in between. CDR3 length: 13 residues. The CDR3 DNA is TGTGCCAGCACTACGAGCCCATACAATGAGCAGTTCTTC. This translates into CASTTSPYNEQFF.

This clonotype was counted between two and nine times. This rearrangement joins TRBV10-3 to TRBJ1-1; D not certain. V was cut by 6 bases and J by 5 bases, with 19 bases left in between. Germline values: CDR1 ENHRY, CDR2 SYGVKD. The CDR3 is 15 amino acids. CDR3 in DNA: TGTGCCATCAGGGACGGGTCGGGGTGGGGAACTGAAGCTTTCTTT. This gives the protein CAIRDGSGWGTEAFF.